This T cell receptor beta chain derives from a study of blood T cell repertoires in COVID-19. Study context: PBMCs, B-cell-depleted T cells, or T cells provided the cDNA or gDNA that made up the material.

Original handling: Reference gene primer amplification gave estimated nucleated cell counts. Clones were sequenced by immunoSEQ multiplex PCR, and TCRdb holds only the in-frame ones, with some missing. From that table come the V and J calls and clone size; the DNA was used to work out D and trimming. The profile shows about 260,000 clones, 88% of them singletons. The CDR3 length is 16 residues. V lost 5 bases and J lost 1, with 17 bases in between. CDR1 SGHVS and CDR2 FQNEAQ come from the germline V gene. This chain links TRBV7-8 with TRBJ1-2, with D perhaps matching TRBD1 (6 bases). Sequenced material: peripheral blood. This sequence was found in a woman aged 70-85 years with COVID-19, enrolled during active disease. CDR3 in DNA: TGTGCCAGCAGCCTCCTCCTACACAGGGATAACTATGGCTACACCTTC. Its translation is CASSLLLHRDNYGYTF. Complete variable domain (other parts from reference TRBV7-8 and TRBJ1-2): GAGVSQSPRYKVAKRGQDVALRCDPISGHVSLFWYQQALGQGPEFLTYFQNEAQLDKSGLPSDRFFAERPEGSVSTLKIQRTQQEDSAVYLCASSLLLHRDNYGYTFGSGTRLTVV.